This T cell receptor beta chain was retrieved from a study of blood T cell repertoires in COVID-19. Only in-frame clones appear in the TCRdb table, and some are missing; sequencing was by immunoSEQ multiplex PCR. This sample has approximately 340,000 clones, with about 89% found just once. With V trimmed by 6 bases and J by 5 bases, 6 bases remained unmatched. Germline V CDR1 and CDR2: MNHEY, SVGAGI. This CDR3 contains 15 residues. This sequence originates from a woman between 40 and 55 years old who had been exposed to COVID-19. The chain combines TRBV6-5 with TRBJ2-3, with 12 positions matching TRBD1. Sequencing was carried out using PBMCs or T cells enriched from blood (not recorded which). The CDR3 DNA reads as TGTGCCAGCAGGGCCGGGACAGGGGGCTTAGATACGCAGTATTTT. Amino acids: CASRAGTGGLDTQYF.